This T cell receptor beta chain originates from a study of CD8 T cells in ankylosing spondylitis. By quantitative 5'-RACE with molecular barcodes, the TCR beta libraries were made. A single record per CDR3 protein comes from TCRdb applying MiXCR to the 5' RACE reads. The sample shows under 950,000 distinct CDR3 sequences, roughly 20% of them seen only once. V dropped 1 base and J dropped 0 bases, with 19 bases sitting between them. CDR3 length: 19 residues. Per germline, CDR1 LGHDT and CDR2 YNNKEL (reference sequence). Remarks on this clonotype: Its antigen is as yet unknown.

Study results and caveats: According to the report, clones linked to the disease were significantly enriched in matched synovial fluid samples taken from ankylosing spondylitis patients. Reactive arthritis synovial fluid and blood were previously reported to contain some motif variants. Disease-linked clones were found to be CD8+ and relatively rare in peripheral blood. A TCR beta motif made of about 8 highly homologous variants seemed typical of ankylosing spondylitis blood.

This receptor was obtained from a male donor with ankylosing spondylitis. The sample was blood, either unsorted or a sorted T cell fraction (not recorded which). The genes are TRBV3-1 and TRBJ2-1; weak D call: TRBD2 (6 bases). CDR3 DNA sequence: TGTGCCAGCAGCCAAGGGATAGCGGCGTTCTTTAGCTCCTACAATGAGCAGTTCTTC. It translates to CASSQGIAAFFSSYNEQFF.